Detailed here is one T cell receptor (beta chain). The germline V and J ends were trimmed by 1 base and 6 bases, with 12 bases remaining between them. The CDR3 is 14 residues long. The germline V gene has CDR1 LGHDT and CDR2 YNNKEL (reference sequence). Seattle-derived patients entered the study during active infection and were followed longitudinally. This sample was taken from a study of blood T cell repertoires in COVID-19. Original analysis: Researchers report that nucleated cell counts were estimated from reference gene primer amplification. Clones were sequenced by immunoSEQ multiplex PCR, and TCRdb holds only the in-frame ones, with some missing. That table supplies the V and J calls and clone size; D and trimming were determined from the DNA. The table includes 200,000 to 250,000 clones, 86% detected once.

The TCR comes from a woman aged 45-65 years with COVID-19, enrolled during active disease. The J gene is TRBJ1-2, the V gene TRBV3-1 (or the pseudogene TRBV3-2), with a weak D call TRBD1 (6 bases). Sequenced material: peripheral blood. Here the CDR3 reads CASSQGSGDNGYTF. The DNA for the CDR3 is TGTGCCAGCAGCCAAGGATCAGGGGATAATGGCTACACCTTC.